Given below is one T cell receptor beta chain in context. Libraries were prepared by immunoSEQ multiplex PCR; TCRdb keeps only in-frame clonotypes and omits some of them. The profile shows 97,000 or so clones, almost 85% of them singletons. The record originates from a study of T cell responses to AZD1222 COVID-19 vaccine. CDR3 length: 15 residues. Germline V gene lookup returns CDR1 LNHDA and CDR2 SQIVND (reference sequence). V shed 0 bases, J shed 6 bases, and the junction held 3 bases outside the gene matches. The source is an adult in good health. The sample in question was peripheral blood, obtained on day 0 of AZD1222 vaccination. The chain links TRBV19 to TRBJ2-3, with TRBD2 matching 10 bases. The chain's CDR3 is CASSIEASGSDTQYF. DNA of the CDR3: TGTGCCAGTAGTATAGAGGCTAGCGGGAGCGATACGCAGTATTTT. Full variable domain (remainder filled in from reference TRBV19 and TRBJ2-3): DGGITQSPKYLFRKEGQNVTLSCEQNLNHDAMYWYRQDPGQGLRLIYYSQIVNDFQKGDIAEGYSVSREKKESFPLTVTSAQKNPTAFYLCASSIEASGSDTQYFGPGTRLTVL.